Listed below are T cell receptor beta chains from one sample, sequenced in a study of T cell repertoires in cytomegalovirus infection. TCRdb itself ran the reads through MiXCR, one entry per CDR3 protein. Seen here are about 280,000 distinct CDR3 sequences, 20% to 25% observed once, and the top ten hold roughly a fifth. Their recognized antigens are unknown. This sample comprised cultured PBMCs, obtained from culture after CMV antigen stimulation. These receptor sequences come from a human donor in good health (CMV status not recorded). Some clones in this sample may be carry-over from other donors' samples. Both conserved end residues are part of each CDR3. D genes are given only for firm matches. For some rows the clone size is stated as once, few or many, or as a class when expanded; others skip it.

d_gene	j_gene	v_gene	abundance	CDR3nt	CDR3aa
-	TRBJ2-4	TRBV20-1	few	TGCAGTGCTAGAGATTCCGGGGACCAGGTAGCCAAAAACATTCAGTACTTC	CSARDSGDQVAKNIQYF
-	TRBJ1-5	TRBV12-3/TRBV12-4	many	TGTGCCAGCAGTTTGGCGGTAACCCATCAGCCCCAGCATTTT	CASSLAVTHQPQHF
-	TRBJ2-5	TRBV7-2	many	TGTGCCAGCAGACGAGAGGGAGAGACCCAGTACTTC	CASRREGETQYF
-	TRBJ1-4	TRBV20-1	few	TGCAGTGCTAGACACCTAAGGAATGAAAAACTGTTTTTT	CSARHLRNEKLFF
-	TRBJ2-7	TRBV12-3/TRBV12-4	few	TGTGCCAGCAGTCCCACAGTGGGATTCCGCTACGAGCAGTACTTC	CASSPTVGFRYEQYF
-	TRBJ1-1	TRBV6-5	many	TGTGCCAGCAGTTACTCGAGCGGTTGGGACACTGAAGCTTTCTTT	CASSYSSGWDTEAFF
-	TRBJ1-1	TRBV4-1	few	TGCGCCAGCAGCCAAGACGGTCTGCCCGCCACTGAAGCTTTCTTT	CASSQDGLPATEAFF
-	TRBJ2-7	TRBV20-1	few	TGCAGTGCTAGATCTGGGGGTGCTTCCTACGAGCAGTACTTC	CSARSGGASYEQYF
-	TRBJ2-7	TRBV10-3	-	TGTGCCATCAGTGTCTTACAGGGTGAAGAGCAGTACTTC	CAISVLQGEEQYF
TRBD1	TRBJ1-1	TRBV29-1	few	TGCAGCGTTTCGGGCGGGACAGGGTTCACTGAAGCTTTCTTT	CSVSGGTGFTEAFF